This T cell receptor (beta chain) was recovered during a study of graft-versus-host responses after intestinal transplantation. Across the study: Among the recipients, transplants were multivisceral, liver-intestinal, or isolated intestinal.

Generated by immunoSEQ multiplex PCR, the TCRdb table keeps only in-frame clones and is missing some. The profile covers some 110,000 clones, with approximately 92% appearing a single time and about 0.2% taken by the ten largest. Study outcomes and limitations: Elevated graft-versus-host to host-versus-graft clonal ratios in allografts were recorded for patients with graft-donor T cell macrochimerism. GvH clones were identified in recipient marrow, with some first appearing in ileum or blood.

This clone was observed a single time. Its cognate antigen is unknown. Trimming took 2 bases from V and 0 from J, leaving 4 bases between them. Germline lookup yields CDR1 LNHDA and CDR2 SQIVND (reference sequence). The length of the CDR3 is 13 residues. The chain uses TRBV19 and TRBJ2-5; D gene ambiguous. The sequenced sample was unstimulated CD4+ T cells sorted from spleen or lymph node cells, obtained before transplant. The receptor was derived from a human donor who was the organ donor for an intestinal transplant. The CDR3 spells CASSIQYQETQYF. CDR3 nucleotide sequence: TGTGCCAGTAGTATACAGTACCAAGAGACCCAGTACTTC.